The rows below give T cell receptor beta chains drawn from one sample of a study of regulatory T cells in long-lasting Graves disease. TCRdb reanalysed the multiplex PCR reads using MiXCR and keeps one entry per CDR3 protein. The data show about 540,000 distinct CDR3 sequences, about 13% seen once. These records were also assigned to another study, of T cells in Graves' hyperthyroidism and ophthalmopathy.

Source: peripheral blood mononuclear cells (PBMCs), taken at new diagnosis, from a patient treated with antithyroid drugs. These TCRs come from a man aged 25 to 40 with Graves disease. CDR3s leave out the opening cysteine and the closing phenylalanine or tryptophan.

CDR3 protein	V gene	CDR3 length	J gene
SASAGLAGGNEQF	TRBV20-1	13	TRBJ2-1
SGWGPIISNEQF	TRBV20-1	12	TRBJ2-1
ASSLREQY	TRBV6-2/TRBV6-3	8	TRBJ2-7
AWGSQAGLQF	TRBV30	10	TRBJ2-1
ASSQRGGSYEQY	TRBV18	12	TRBJ2-7
AGGNYGYT	TRBV28	8	TRBJ1-2
SARVGHLPGYT	TRBV20-1	11	TRBJ1-2
ASSLYGTSPHEQF	TRBV27	13	TRBJ2-1
ASSPPAWVSYNSPLH	TRBV7-9	15	TRBJ1-6
ASRGDRVAGNTIY	TRBV6-1	13	TRBJ1-3